One and the same sample provided the 15 T cell receptor beta chains below, sequenced in a study of shared clonotypes between healthy human individuals. The table came from immunoSEQ multiplex PCR; TCRdb's copy has only in-frame clones and leaves some out. The sample gives under 650,000 clones, 90% to 96% of which show up once; 0.06% is in the top ten. Input material: naive CD4+ T cells sorted from blood. Subset of the sample: CD45RA+ positively selected. Every receptor here comes from a woman aged 30 to 39 in good health.

V usage is TRBV15 and J usage is TRBJ2-1; 7 bases match TRBD2. The CDR3 contains 14 residues. Germline trimming cut 7 bases from V and 6 bases from J; bases unmatched to any gene: 9. The V gene's germline CDR1 is LNHNV and CDR2 YYDKDF (reference sequence). This chain's CDR3 is CATNPDLAGNEQFF. As DNA, the CDR3 is TGTGCCACCAACCCGGACTTAGCGGGCAATGAGCAGTTCTTC.

The V gene is TRBV4-1, the J gene TRBJ2-2; 7 bases line up with TRBD2. Germline V lookup: CDR1 MGHRA, CDR2 YSYEKL. The CDR3 loop spans 19 amino acids. J lost 2 bases, V lost 2 bases, and 14 bases had no gene match. The CDR3 spells CASSQFKMRGGDNTGELFF. The CDR3 DNA reads as TGCGCCAGCAGCCAATTTAAGATGCGGGGAGGGGATAACACCGGGGAGCTGTTTTTT.

This clone was recorded a few times. This chain's CDR3 is CASRDRVDQPQHF. The DNA for the CDR3 is TGTGCCAGCCGGGACAGGGTGGATCAGCCCCAGCATTTT. The chain employs TRBV25-1 and TRBJ1-5, with TRBD1 identical over 9 bases. Trimming took 8 bases from V and 5 from J; bases not matched to a gene: 4. This CDR3 is 13 amino acids long. Germline V gives CDR1 MGHDK, CDR2 SYGVNS.

The chain is built from TRBV6-7 and TRBJ2-1; 8 positions match TRBD2. TRBV6-7 belongs to the ORF category, with a function that is uncertain. The CDR3 totals 15 residues. Trimming removed 2 bases from V and 4 bases from J; junction bases left unmatched: 4. The CDR3 sequence is CASSYERESYNEQFF. The CDR3 DNA reads TGTGCCAGCAGTTACGAGCGGGAGTCATACAATGAGCAGTTCTTC.

The J gene is TRBJ1-4, the V gene TRBV18; TRBD1 matches 9 bases. CDR1 and CDR2 (germline): KGHSH, LQKENI. This CDR3 has 16 residues. V was clipped by 6 bases and J by 0 bases; unmatched bases: 5. In DNA form, the CDR3 reads TGTGCCAGCTCCCCGGACAGGGGCGCAACTAATGAAAAACTGTTTTTT. It translates to CASSPDRGATNEKLFF.

The chain couples TRBV5-6 to TRBJ2-5; D is ambiguous. The J call is in doubt because the DNA end fits TRBJ2-7 better. Per germline, CDR1 SGHDT and CDR2 YYEEEE. This CDR3 is built from 11 residues. The CDR3 here is CASSSTYEQYF. CDR3 in DNA: TGTGCCAGCAGCTCCACCTACGAGCAGTACTTC.

The chain carries TRBV19 and TRBJ2-4; D is ambiguous. This CDR3 region has 15 residues. Looked up from germline, CDR1 is LNHDA and CDR2 is SQIVND (reference sequence). V shed 5 bases and J shed 0 bases, with 11 bases lying between them. CDR3: CASSPHTLAKNIQYF. For the CDR3, the DNA is TGTGCCAGTAGTCCCCATACCTTAGCCAAAAACATTCAGTACTTC. The whole variable domain, filled in from reference TRBV19 and TRBJ2-4, reads DGGITQSPKYLFRKEGQNVTLSCEQNLNHDAMYWYRQDPGQGLRLIYYSQIVNDFQKGDIAEGYSVSREKKESFPLTVTSAQKNPTAFYLCASSPHTLAKNIQYFGAGTRLSVL.

The V call is TRBV10-3, the J call TRBJ2-5; TRBD2 matches 9 bases. J gave up 4 bases and V 3 bases, and 6 bases lay outside the gene matches. Germline loops: CDR1 ENHRY, CDR2 SYGVKD. The CDR3 is 15 residues long. CDR3 loop: CAISDRTSVGETQYF. In nucleotides, the CDR3 is TGTGCCATCAGTGACAGGACTAGCGTCGGAGAGACCCAGTACTTC.

The chain joins TRBV19 to TRBJ1-2; D remains unclear. Looked up from germline, CDR1 is LNHDA and CDR2 is SQIVND (reference sequence). CDR3 size: 15 residues. With 3 bases removed from V and 2 bases from J, the gap between germline ends came to 13 bases. Here the CDR3 reads CASSIVARANYGYTF. The CDR3 DNA is TGTGCCAGTAGTATCGTAGCCAGAGCAAACTATGGCTACACCTTC.

In nucleotides, the CDR3 is TGTGCCAGCAGCGTAGGAGTGGCACCCCAGCAGTTCTTC. Translated, it gives CASSVGVAPQQFF. The chain joins TRBV9 to TRBJ2-1; D remains unclear. V lost 0 bases to trimming and J lost 11 bases, with 12 bases between them. The CDR3 is 13 amino acids. CDR1 is SGDLS, CDR2 YYNGEE, per germline.

The CDR3 protein is CASSNRDSTDTQYF. The CDR3 nucleotides read TGTGCCAGCAGTAACCGGGACAGCACAGATACGCAGTATTTT. This sequence joins TRBV6-5 and TRBJ2-3, with D perhaps given as TRBD1 or TRBD2 (5 bases each). V shed 5 bases and J shed 0 bases, with 9 bases lying between them. Germline CDR1 and CDR2: MNHEY and SVGAGI. CDR3 length equals 14 residues.

The chain uses TRBV30 and TRBJ1-2; no clear D. From germline, CDR1 is GTSNPN and CDR2 SVGIG (reference sequence). V was pared by 3 bases and J by 2 bases, with 16 bases between. The length of the CDR3 is 15 residues. In DNA, the CDR3 is TGTGCCTGGAGCGAACCCCCTAGCGCCAACTATGGCTACACCTTC. Translated: CAWSEPPSANYGYTF. Complete variable domain (other parts from reference TRBV30 and TRBJ1-2): SQTIHQWPATLVQPVGSPLSLECTVEGTSNPNLYWYRQAAGRGLQLLFYSVGIGQISSEVPQNLSASRPQDRQFILSSKKLLLSDSGFYLCAWSEPPSANYGYTFGSGTRLTVV.

A remark on this clone: Additional DNA sequences in this sample encode the identical CDR3. The chain carries TRBV7-9 and TRBJ2-7, with 14 bases identical to TRBD2. V trimming: 5 bases; J trimming: 3 bases; junction bases outside the gene matches: 3. The germline CDR1 and CDR2 sequences are SEHNR and FQNEAQ (reference sequence). This CDR3 comprises 15 residues. CDR3 nucleotides: TGTGCCAGCAGCCTGGGACTAGCGGGAGTCTACGAGCAGTACTTC. It specifies CASSLGLAGVYEQYF.

The gene calls are TRBV28 and TRBJ2-3; D is possibly TRBD2 (6 bases). Germline values: CDR1 MDHEN, CDR2 SYDVKM. V was trimmed by 3 bases and J by 3 bases, leaving 13 bases between them. The CDR3 sequence is 15 residues long. The CDR3, as DNA: TGTGCCAGCAGTTTTAGCGGCGGATCAACAGATACGCAGTATTTT. This sequence encodes CASSFSGGSTDTQYF.

This chain links TRBV11-2 with TRBJ2-5, with D tentatively TRBD2 (6 bases). The J call could be wrong; TRBJ2-7 is a better fit for the DNA end. The CDR3 spans 12 residues. From germline, CDR1 is SGHAT and CDR2 FQNNGV. The CDR3: CASSLEGGEQYF. The CDR3 DNA is TGTGCCAGCAGCTTAGAGGGGGGCGAGCAGTACTTC.